The source of this T cell receptor (beta chain) is a study of Graves' ophthalmopathy and Graves' hyperthyroidism. About the study: Stable hyperthyroidism meant no ophthalmopathy within 18 months of follow-up.

Study-wide findings and caveats: Most clonotypes expanded in thyroid above 0.001 frequency were present in blood too.

RNA served as the template for amplifying TCR beta CDR3 regions. Investigators did first-round RT-PCR with HTBI primers, then second-round multiplex PCR. TCRdb processed the multiplex PCR reads anew with MiXCR; each CDR3 protein has one entry. The sample contains approximately 540,000 distinct CDR3 sequences, about two fifths of which appear only once. V was trimmed by 10 bases and J by 5 bases, leaving 21 bases between them. Germline values: CDR1 SEHNR, CDR2 FQNEAQ (reference sequence). This CDR3 is 14 amino acids long. Diagnoses were established from clinical symptoms, serum thyroxine, TRAb, thyroid ultrasound and orbital computed tomography. This clonotype was observed at least ten times. Its antigen is currently unknown.

The receptor's source is an adult man with Graves' hyperthyroidism. What was sequenced was peripheral blood or thyroid tissue (not recorded which). The V gene is TRBV7-9, the J gene TRBJ2-7, with D perhaps TRBD2 (6 bases). The CDR3 DNA follows: TGTGCCATTCCTAGGCGGGGTACTGGCCACGAGCAGTACTTC. It encodes CAIPRRGTGHEQYF.